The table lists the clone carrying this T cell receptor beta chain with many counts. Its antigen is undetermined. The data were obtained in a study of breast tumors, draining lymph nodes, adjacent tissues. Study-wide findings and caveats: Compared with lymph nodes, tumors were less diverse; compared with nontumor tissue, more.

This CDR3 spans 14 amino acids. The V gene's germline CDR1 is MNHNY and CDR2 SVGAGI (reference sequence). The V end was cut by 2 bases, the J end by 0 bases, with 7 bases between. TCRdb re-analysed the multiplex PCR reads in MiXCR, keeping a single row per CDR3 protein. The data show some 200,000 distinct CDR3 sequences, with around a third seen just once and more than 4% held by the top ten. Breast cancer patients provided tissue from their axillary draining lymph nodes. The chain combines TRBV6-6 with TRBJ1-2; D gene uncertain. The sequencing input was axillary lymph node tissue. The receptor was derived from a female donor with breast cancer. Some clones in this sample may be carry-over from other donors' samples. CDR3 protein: CASSYMGSNYGYTF. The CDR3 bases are TGTGCCAGCAGTTACATGGGATCTAACTATGGCTACACCTTC.